Many counts were recorded for the clone carrying this T cell receptor (beta chain). Its antigen is undetermined. TCR beta CDR3 amplification used RNA transcripts. An initial RT-PCR round employing HTBI primers preceded a second-round multiplex PCR. A single record per CDR3 protein comes from TCRdb applying MiXCR to the multiplex PCR reads. The data contain under 800,000 distinct CDR3 sequences, about a fifth of them seen just once; the ten biggest clones take up around 6.9%. This CDR3 spans 15 amino acids. Per the germline V gene, CDR1 is MNHNS and CDR2 is SASEGT. Trimming pared 2 bases from V and 4 bases from J, leaving 14 bases between. This record belongs to a study of Graves' ophthalmopathy and Graves' hyperthyroidism. Findings and limits, study-wide: Blood also held most thyroid clonotypes expanded above 0.001 frequency.

The diagnosis combined clinical symptoms, thyroxine, TRAb, thyroid ultrasound and orbital computed tomography scans. The TCR was taken from a young woman with stable Graves' hyperthyroidism. Some clones in this sample may be carry-over from other donors' samples. Sequenced material: peripheral blood. V is TRBV6-1 and J is TRBJ1-2, with D possibly matching TRBD1 (5 bases). CDR3 DNA: TGTGCCAGCAGTGAAACCGCGACAGCCCCCTATGGCTACACCTTC. Translation: CASSETATAPYGYTF.